This record covers a single T cell receptor beta chain. What it recognizes is unknown. The data originate from a study of cytotoxic CD8 clonotypes in ibrutinib-treated CLL. Study information: Response samples followed a median around 11 months of treatment, range 6 to 36. The sample average was 255,043 productive templates and tens of thousands of productive rearrangements.

Overall study findings and caveats: The clonality went up when patients responded to ibrutinib and dropped back toward baseline at progression. Patients had baseline clonality above age-matched healthy donors, and this clonality moved with circulating CD8+ T-cell counts.

Germline CDR1 SGHNT, CDR2 YENEEA. This CDR3 has 14 amino acids. Method: immunoSEQ multiplex PCR; TCRdb's copy keeps in-frame clones and lacks some. The repertoire holds fewer than 400,000 clones, 67% seen once, with about 5.9% in the top ten. The chain carries TRBV11-3 and TRBJ2-5, with 8 bases that match TRBD2. The end of the DNA is better explained by TRBJ2-7, so the J call may be wrong. Source: PBMCs, taken after 36 months of ibrutinib treatment. The sequence came from a human donor with chronic lymphocytic leukemia. The CDR3: CASSPGRGVDEQYF. The DNA of the CDR3 is TGTGCCAGCAGCCCCGGGCGGGGGGTGGACGAGCAGTACTTC.